The T cell receptor beta chain under discussion was sequenced for a study of early T cells in non-severe SARS-CoV-2 infection. TCRdb itself ran the 5' RACE reads through MiXCR, one entry per CDR3 protein. The top ten clones hold 20% to 25% of a sample with 100,000 to 150,000 distinct CDR3 sequences, under 15% of them seen once. This clonotype came up a few times. V gave up 6 bases and J gave up 7 bases, with 21 bases separating them. This CDR3 has 14 amino acids. The germline gives CDR1 DFQATT, CDR2 SNEGSKA (reference sequence). This clonotype originated in an adult who was a healthcare worker with PCR-confirmed SARS-CoV-2 infection or an uninfected control (not recorded which). Sequenced input: whole blood. J is TRBJ2-5 and V is TRBV20-1, with D perhaps TRBD2 (6 bases). CDR3 protein: CSARSLAGLGTQYF. CDR3 in DNA: TGCAGTGCACGATCTCTCGCGGGGTTGGGGACCCAGTACTTC.